This T cell receptor (beta chain) is drawn from a study of early T cells in non-severe SARS-CoV-2 infection. Study-wide context: Chains stayed unpaired after sequencing of bulk RNA from unsorted whole blood.

Tagging with unique molecular identifiers was applied to individual cDNA molecules. Each CDR3 protein gets one entry after TCRdb re-called the 5' RACE reads with MiXCR. The sample includes fewer than 85,000 distinct CDR3 sequences, 10% to 12% of them seen just once. Points from the study as a whole: In VDJdb matching, anti-spike CD8 responses were favored while private and CD4 specificities went missing.

Germline assignment: CDR1 MNHNY and CDR2 SVGAGI (reference sequence). There are 15 residues in the CDR3. V trimming: 2 bases; J trimming: 4 bases; junction bases outside the gene matches: 7. This clonotype was recorded at least ten times. What it recognizes is unknown. The source of this sequence is an adult who was a healthcare worker with PCR-confirmed SARS-CoV-2 infection or an uninfected control (not recorded which). Sequencing was performed on whole blood, taken at baseline. The V gene is TRBV6-6, the J gene TRBJ2-7; 8 positions match TRBD2. CDR3 region: CASSYRAGEIYEQYF. As DNA, the CDR3 is TGTGCCAGCAGTTACCGAGCGGGGGAGATATACGAGCAGTACTTC.